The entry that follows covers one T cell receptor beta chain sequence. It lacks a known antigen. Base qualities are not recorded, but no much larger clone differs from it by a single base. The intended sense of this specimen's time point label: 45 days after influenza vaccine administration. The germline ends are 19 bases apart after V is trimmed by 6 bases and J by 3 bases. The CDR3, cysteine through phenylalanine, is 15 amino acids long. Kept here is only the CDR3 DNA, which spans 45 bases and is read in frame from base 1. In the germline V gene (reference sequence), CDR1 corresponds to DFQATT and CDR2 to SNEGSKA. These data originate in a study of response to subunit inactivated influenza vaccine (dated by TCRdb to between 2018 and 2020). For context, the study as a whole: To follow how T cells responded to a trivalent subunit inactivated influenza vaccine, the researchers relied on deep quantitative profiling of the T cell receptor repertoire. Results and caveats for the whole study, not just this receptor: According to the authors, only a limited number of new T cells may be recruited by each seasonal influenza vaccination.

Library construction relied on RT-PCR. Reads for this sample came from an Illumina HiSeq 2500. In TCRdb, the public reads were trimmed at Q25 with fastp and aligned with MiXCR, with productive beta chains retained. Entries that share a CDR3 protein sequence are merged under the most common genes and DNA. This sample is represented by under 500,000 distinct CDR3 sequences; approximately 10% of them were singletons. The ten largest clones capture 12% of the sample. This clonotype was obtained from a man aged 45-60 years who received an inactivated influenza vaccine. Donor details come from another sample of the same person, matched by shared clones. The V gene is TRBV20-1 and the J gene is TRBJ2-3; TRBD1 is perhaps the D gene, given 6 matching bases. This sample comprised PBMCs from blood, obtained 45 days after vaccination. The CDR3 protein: CSARRRSGVTDTQYF. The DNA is TGCAGTGCGCGGAGGCGGTCAGGGGTAACAGATACGCAGTATTTT.